This record covers a single T cell receptor (beta chain). The antigen is undetermined. The library tagged individual cDNA molecules with unique molecular identifiers. TCRdb re-analysed the RACE reads in MiXCR, keeping a single row per CDR3 protein. The repertoire consists of roughly 88,000 distinct CDR3 sequences, with about 8.9% occurring once and the leading ten covering around 3.6%. This sample's time point: pre-sensitization, week 0. Noted treatment: therapeutic diphenylcyclopropenone sensitization with weekly scalp DPC. The entry originates in a study of human T cells and chemical hapten exposure. General study results and limits: Relative to control repertoires, expanded TCRs gave rise to significantly more large CDR3 similarity clusters. Counts of TCRs expanded at PT1 correlated positively with patch test score.

The receptor was derived from a woman aged 40 to 50 with alopecia areata. Some clones in this sample may be carry-over from other donors' samples. The input for sequencing was whole blood, taken in connection with sensitization to the hapten diphenylcyclopropenone (DPC).

The CDR3 DNA is TGCGCCAGCAGTCGGGACAGGGGCTACAATGAGCAGTTCTTC. It encodes CASSRDRGYNEQFF. The rearrangement joins TRBV10-1 to TRBJ2-1; 10 nucleotides line up with TRBD1. Germline V lookup: CDR1 WNHNN, CDR2 SYGVQD (reference sequence). With 5 bases clipped from V and 3 bases from J, the junction kept 1 base outside the gene matches. This CDR3 comprises 14 residues.